A selection of T cell receptor beta chains follows, all from one sample in a study of human T cells and chemical hapten exposure. MiXCR was run by TCRdb on the RACE reads, yielding one entry per CDR3 protein. The repertoire consists of roughly 100,000 distinct CDR3 sequences, with roughly a tenth occurring once and the leading ten covering under 4%. Material: whole blood, obtained in connection with sensitization to the hapten diphenylcyclopropenone (DPC). The receptor source for this set is a woman aged 55-70 years with alopecia areata. Some clones in this sample may be carry-over from other donors' samples. Both conserved end residues are trimmed from each CDR3. Fields, in order: J gene, V gene, CDR3 protein.

>TRBJ1-5|TRBV7-9
ASSRNGQGNQPQH
>TRBJ2-3|TRBV19
ASSTGTGDTDTQY
>TRBJ1-1|TRBV10-3
AISETTGLKQDTEAF
>TRBJ1-6|TRBV3-1
ASSPMVGSVSPLH
>TRBJ2-7|TRBV5-6
ASSRDGRTYEQY
>TRBJ2-7|TRBV10-3
AILRDTDYEQY
>TRBJ2-1|TRBV2
GGVGGGKAYNEQF
>TRBJ2-1|TRBV2
ASRAYSGGEGNEQF
>TRBJ1-1|TRBV2
ASNRDTEAF
>TRBJ1-1|TRBV7-9
ASSGRVDGTEAF